The TCR beta chain under discussion was sequenced for a study of T cell responses to AZD1222 COVID-19 vaccine. Broader study findings: The donor cohort was predominantly white British with a female majority, and clonal diversity may have been underestimated. The study found vaccine-associated CD4 TCRs spanning spike, dominant at 160-218 and 743-854. No day 14 peak samples; only post-peak repertoires were characterized.

Turning to this clone: Its matching antigen is unknown.

Method: immunoSEQ multiplex PCR; TCRdb's copy keeps in-frame clones and lacks some. The table lists about 150,000 clones, 88% of them singletons, with under 8% in the top ten. The CDR3 runs to 13 residues. Germline CDR1 and CDR2: KGHSH and LQKENI. Trimming took 4 bases from V and 3 from J, leaving 9 bases between them. The sample consisted of peripheral blood, taken after recovery from COVID-19. This sequence originates from an adult who had recovered from COVID-19. This sequence joins TRBV18 and TRBJ1-1; D is ambiguous. The CDR3 loop is CASSQETYTEAFF. The DNA for the CDR3 is TGTGCCAGCTCACAGGAGACCTACACTGAAGCTTTCTTT.